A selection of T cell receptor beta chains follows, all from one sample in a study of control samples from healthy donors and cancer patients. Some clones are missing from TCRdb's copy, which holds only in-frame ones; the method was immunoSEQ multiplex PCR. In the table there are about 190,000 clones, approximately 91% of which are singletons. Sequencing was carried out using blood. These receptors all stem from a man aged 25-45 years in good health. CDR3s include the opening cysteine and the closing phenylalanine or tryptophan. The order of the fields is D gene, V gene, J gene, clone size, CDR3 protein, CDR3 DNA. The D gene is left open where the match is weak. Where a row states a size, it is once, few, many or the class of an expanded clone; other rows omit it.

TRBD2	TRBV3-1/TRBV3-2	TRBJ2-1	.	CASSQATSGGYNEQFF	TGTGCCAGCAGCCAAGCGACTAGCGGGGGCTACAATGAGCAGTTCTTC
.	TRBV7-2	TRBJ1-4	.	CASSFLSEKLFF	TGTGCCAGCAGCTTTTTAAGCGAAAAACTGTTTTTT
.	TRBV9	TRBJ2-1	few	CASSVFPGAYNEQFF	TGTGCCAGCAGCGTATTCCCAGGGGCCTACAATGAGCAGTTCTTC
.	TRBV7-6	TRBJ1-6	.	CASSHNGPGSNSPLHF	TGTGCCAGCAGCCATAATGGGCCCGGCTCAAATTCACCCCTCCACTTT
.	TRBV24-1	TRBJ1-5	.	CATSDPTGQNQPQHF	TGTGCCACCAGTGACCCTACCGGACAGAATCAGCCCCAGCATTTT
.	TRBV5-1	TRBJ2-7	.	CASSFQDPPIYF	TGCGCCAGCAGCTTTCAGGACCCTCCTATCTACTTC
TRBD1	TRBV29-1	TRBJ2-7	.	CSVEGQGFYEQYF	TGCAGCGTCGAAGGACAGGGGTTTTACGAGCAGTACTTC
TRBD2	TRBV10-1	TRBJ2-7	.	CASSESSASGGEQYF	TGCGCCAGCAGTGAGTCTTCAGCTAGCGGAGGCGAGCAGTACTTC
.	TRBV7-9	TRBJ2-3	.	CASSPPPVGGDTDTQYF	TGTGCCAGCAGCCCCCCTCCGGTCGGCGGTGACACAGATACGCAGTATTTT
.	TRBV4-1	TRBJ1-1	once	CASSQAVGGMNTEAFF	TGCGCCAGCAGCCAAGCCGTTGGGGGTATGAACACTGAAGCTTTCTTT
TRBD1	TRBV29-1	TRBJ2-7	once	CSVGKGTGPYEQYF	TGCAGCGTTGGGAAAGGGACAGGTCCCTACGAGCAGTACTTC
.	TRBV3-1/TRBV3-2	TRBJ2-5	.	CASSQDRETQYF	TGTGCCAGCAGCCAAGATAGGGAGACCCAGTACTTC
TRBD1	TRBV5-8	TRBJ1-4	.	CASSSGTGGRWNEKLFF	TGTGCCAGCAGTTCGGGGACAGGGGGCAGATGGAATGAAAAACTGTTTTTT
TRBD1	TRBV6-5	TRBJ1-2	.	CASRTGGYGYTF	TGTGCCAGCAGAACAGGGGGCTATGGCTACACCTTC
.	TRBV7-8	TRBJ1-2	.	CASSFLREDGYTF	TGTGCCAGCAGCTTTTTGAGGGAGGATGGCTACACCTTC
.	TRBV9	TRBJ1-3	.	CASSVGQQLSSGNTIYF	TGTGCCAGCAGCGTAGGGCAGCAGCTGAGCTCTGGAAACACCATATATTTT
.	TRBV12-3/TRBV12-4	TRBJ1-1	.	CASSRALGMAAFF	TGTGCCAGCAGCCGGGCCCTGGGCATGGCAGCTTTCTTT
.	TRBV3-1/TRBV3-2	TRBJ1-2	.	CASSQRQGRYGYTF	TGTGCCAGCAGCCAGAGGCAGGGCCGCTATGGCTACACCTTC
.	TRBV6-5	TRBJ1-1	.	CASSYLLGGTEAFF	TGTGCCAGCAGTTACCTCCTTGGAGGCACTGAAGCTTTCTTT
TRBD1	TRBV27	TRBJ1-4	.	CASSPRGGQDKLFF	TGTGCCAGCAGTCCCCGAGGGGGACAGGATAAACTGTTTTTT
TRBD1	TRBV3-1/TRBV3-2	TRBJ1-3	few	CASSSSGTGSGNTIYF	TGTGCCAGCAGCTCATCCGGGACAGGGTCTGGAAACACCATATATTTT
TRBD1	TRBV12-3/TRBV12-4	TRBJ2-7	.	CASSLGQGHEQYF	TGTGCCAGCAGTCTCGGACAGGGCCACGAGCAGTACTTC
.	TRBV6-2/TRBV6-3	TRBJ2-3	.	CASSRPPRANADTQYF	TGTGCCAGCAGTCGACCCCCCAGGGCGAATGCAGATACGCAGTATTTT
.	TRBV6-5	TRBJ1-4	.	CASSYSTFGAVEKLFF	TGTGCCAGCAGTTACTCGACGTTCGGTGCCGTTGAAAAACTGTTTTTT
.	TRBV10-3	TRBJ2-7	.	CAISEQVVYEQYF	TGTGCCATCAGTGAACAGGTTGTCTACGAGCAGTACTTC
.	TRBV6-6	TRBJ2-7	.	CASSLGPLGRYYEQYF	TGTGCCAGCAGTTTAGGGCCGTTGGGCAGATACTACGAGCAGTACTTC
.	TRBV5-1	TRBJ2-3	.	CASSSAGPSIADTQYF	TGCGCCAGCAGCAGCGCCGGGCCATCAATCGCAGATACGCAGTATTTT
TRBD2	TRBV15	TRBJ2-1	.	CVTSGRLAGGPSLYNEQFF	TGTGTCACCAGCGGTCGACTAGCGGGGGGGCCTTCCCTCTACAATGAGCAGTTCTTC
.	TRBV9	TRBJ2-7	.	CASSVDGAYEQYF	TGTGCCAGCAGCGTAGATGGAGCCTACGAGCAGTACTTC
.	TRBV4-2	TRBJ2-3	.	CASSQESGTDTQYF	TGTGCCAGCAGCCAAGAGTCGGGCACAGATACGCAGTATTTT
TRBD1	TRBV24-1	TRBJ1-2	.	CATSAKGQGRGYTF	TGTGCCACCAGTGCCAAGGGACAGGGTCGAGGCTACACCTTC
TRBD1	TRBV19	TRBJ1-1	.	CASILQGANTEAFF	TGTGCCAGTATCTTACAGGGGGCGAACACTGAAGCTTTCTTT
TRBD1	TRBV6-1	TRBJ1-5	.	CASTEWTGRRDQPQHF	TGTGCCAGCACTGAATGGACAGGGAGAAGAGATCAGCCCCAGCATTTT
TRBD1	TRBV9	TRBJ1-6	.	CASSVEAGGFSPLHF	TGTGCCAGCAGCGTAGAAGCAGGGGGGTTTTCACCCCTCCACTTT
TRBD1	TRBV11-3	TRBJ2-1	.	CASSLDLRRGNEQFF	TGTGCCAGCAGCTTAGATCTCCGCAGGGGGAATGAGCAGTTCTTC
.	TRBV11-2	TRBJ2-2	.	CASSPRGGADTGELFF	TGTGCCAGCAGCCCCAGGGGGGGGGCCGACACCGGGGAGCTGTTTTTT
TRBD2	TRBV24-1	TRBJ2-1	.	CATWGGLGEQFF	TGTGCCACCTGGGGGGGGTTGGGTGAGCAGTTCTTC
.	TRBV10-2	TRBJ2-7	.	CASGQTYEQYF	TGCGCCAGTGGACAGACCTACGAGCAGTACTTC
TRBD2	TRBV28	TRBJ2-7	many	CASSGTSGGSYEQYF	TGTGCCAGCAGCGGGACTAGCGGGGGTAGCTACGAGCAGTACTTC
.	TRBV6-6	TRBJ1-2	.	CASSPPMTGLVTYGYTF	TGTGCCAGCAGTCCCCCCATGACAGGACTCGTAACCTATGGCTACACCTTC
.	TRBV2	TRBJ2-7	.	CATIRGGSYEQYF	TGTGCCACCATACGAGGGGGCTCCTACGAGCAGTACTTC
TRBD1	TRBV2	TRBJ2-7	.	CASRVSGTGSYEQYF	TGTGCCAGCAGAGTATCCGGGACAGGCTCCTACGAGCAGTACTTC
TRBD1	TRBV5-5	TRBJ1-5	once	CASSLGQTGGYSNQPQHF	TGTGCCAGCAGCTTGGGGCAAACAGGGGGATATAGCAATCAGCCCCAGCATTTT
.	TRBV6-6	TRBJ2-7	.	CASRGAQGGYYEQYF	TGTGCCAGCAGGGGCGCGCAGGGGGGATATTACGAGCAGTACTTC
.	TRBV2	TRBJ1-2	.	CASSLVGYGYTF	TGTGCCAGCAGTCTCGTCGGCTATGGCTACACCTTC